Each of the 16 T cell receptor beta chains below was sequenced from the same sample in a study of tissue T cells after allogeneic stem cell transplantation. Libraries were prepared by immunoSEQ multiplex PCR; TCRdb keeps only in-frame clonotypes and omits some of them. The sample lists around 10,000 clones, 45% occurring once. Time point here: mouse harvest day 7 after allogeneic transplant. The graft held 10^6 splenic CD5+ T cells and 10^7 T-cell-depleted bone marrow cells. The source material was gut tissue. These receptors all stem from a female BALB/c mouse given C57BL/6 T cells with graft-versus-host disease after an allogeneic hematopoietic cell transplant.

As concerns this clone: The germline and genes are mouse ones. Read data end 1 residue before the CDR3 end; the end is taken from the germline J gene. This chain uses TRBV3 with TRBJ1-1, with 7 bases identical to TRBD1. Germline V gene sequence: CDR1 SNHLY, CDR2 FYNGKV (reference sequence). The J segment lost 0 bases and the V segment lost 5 bases, leaving 6 bases of the junction unmatched. The CDR3 is made up of 15 amino acids. The CDR3 spells CASSPWGTANTEVFF. Incomplete CDR3 DNA: TGTGCCAGCAGCCCTTGGGGGACAGCAAACACAGAAGTCTTC.

Turning to this clone: The genes and germline here are from mouse. Read sequence stops 1 residue before the CDR3 end, and the germline J gene provides the missing end. The rearrangement uses TRBV12-2 and TRBJ2-1; 8 bases agree with TRBD1. Germline assignment: CDR1 SGHLS and CDR2 HYDKME. Losses at the gene ends were 4 bases for V and 4 bases for J; bases not matched to a gene: 2. The CDR3 is made up of 13 amino acids. CDR3 loop: CASSRQGYAEQFF. CDR3 DNA, as far as it was read: TGTGCCAGCTCCCGACAGGGGTATGCTGAGCAGTTC.

As concerns this clone: Gene labels here are mouse ones. The CDR3 end falls 1 residue outside the read, so it is completed with the germline J gene. Other DNA sequences within the sample encode an identical CDR3. The chain employs TRBV16 and TRBJ2-7, with D maybe TRBD1 (6 bases). This CDR3 comprises 14 residues. V lost 4 bases and J lost 0, with 10 bases in between. Germline values: CDR1 SGHSA, CDR2 FRNQAP. The sequenced part of the CDR3 DNA is TGTGCAAGCAGCTCTCAGGGGAGCTCCTATGAACAGTAC. Amino acid sequence: CASSSQGSSYEQY. The CDR3 in its entirety is CASSSQGSSYEQYF.

This clone turned up a few times. Gene labels here are mouse ones. The read gets to within 1 residue of the CDR3 end, and the germline J gene fills in the rest. The rearrangement joins TRBV13-2 to TRBJ2-1, with TRBD2 matching over 8 bases. The trim removed 1 base at V and 7 bases at J, leaving 7 bases unmatched. Germline V gene data show CDR1 as NNHNN and CDR2 as SYGAGS (reference sequence). The CDR3 has 15 residues. This CDR3 is CASGDLGGAGAEQFF. The sequenced part of the CDR3 DNA is TGTGCCAGCGGTGATCTAGGGGGGGCTGGAGCTGAGCAGTTC.

As concerns this clone: Germline and genes here are mouse. The missing CDR3 end, 1 residue past where the read stops, is filled in from the germline J gene. This rearrangement joins TRBV3 to TRBJ1-4; TRBD1 matches 10 bases. The CDR3 spans 15 residues. Per germline, CDR1 SNHLY and CDR2 FYNGKV (reference sequence). V lost 5 bases, J lost 3 bases, and 3 bases stayed unmatched. The CDR3 DNA, read in part, is TGTGCCAGCAGCCAGACAGGGGGCACCAACGAAAGATTATTT. Encoded protein: CASSQTGGTNERLF. The full CDR3 is CASSQTGGTNERLFF. Variable domain in full (rest from reference TRBV3 and TRBJ1-4): GPKVLQIPSHQIIDMGQMVTLNCDPVSNHLYFYWYKQILGQQMEFLVNFYNGKVMEKSKLFKDQFSVERPDGSYFTLKIQPTALEDSAVYFCASSQTGGTNERLFFGHGTKLSVL.

This clone has just one count. Mouse germline and gene names are used. The read stops 1 residue short of the end of the CDR3; the missing end is completed from the germline J gene. The chain has TRBV26 and TRBJ2-2, with D possibly matching TRBD2 (5 bases). This CDR3 is 15 amino acids long. The V end was cut by 2 bases, the J end by 2 bases, with 9 bases between. The germline V gene has CDR1 KGHPV and CDR2 FQNQEV (reference sequence). Here the CDR3 reads CASSLLGRNTGQLYF. The CDR3 DNA, read in part, is TGTGCCAGCAGTCTGCTGGGAAGGAACACCGGGCAGCTCTAC. The full variable domain, rest sourced from reference TRBV26 and TRBJ2-2, is NSKVIQTPRYLVKGQGQKAKMRCIPEKGHPVVFWYQQNKNNEFKFLINFQNQEVLQQIDMTEKRFSAECPSNSPCSLEIQSSEAGDSALYLCASSLLGRNTGQLYFGEGSKLTVL.

A few counts support this clone. Gene labels here are mouse ones. The CDR3 extends 1 residue past the end of the read, so its final part is completed from the germline J gene. The rearrangement links TRBV12-2 to TRBJ2-7, with TRBD1 matching 10 bases. The trim removed 0 bases at V and 4 bases at J, leaving 2 bases unmatched. Germline lookup yields CDR1 SGHLS and CDR2 HYDKME. The CDR3 is 14 amino acids. The CDR3 bases that were read are TGTGCCAGCTCTCTCGTGGGACAGGGGTATGAACAGTAC. It yields the protein CASSLVGQGYEQY. In full, the CDR3 reads CASSLVGQGYEQYF. Complete variable domain (other parts from reference TRBV12-2 and TRBJ2-7): NSGVVQSPRYIIKGKGERSILKCIPISGHLSVAWYQQTQGQELKFFIQHYDKMERDKGNLPSRFSVQQFDDYHSEMNMSALELEDSAVYFCASSLVGQGYEQYFGPGTRLTVL.

This clone showed up just a few times. Any gene name here is a mouse gene name. The read falls 1 residue short of the CDR3 end, and the missing part is taken from the germline J gene. The rearrangement links TRBV3 to TRBJ2-5; 12 bases are a match to TRBD2. CDR3 length: 17 residues. J lost 1 base, V lost 1 base, and 3 bases had no gene match. Germline V gives CDR1 SNHLY, CDR2 FYNGKV (reference sequence). The sequenced CDR3 bases are TGTGCCAGCAGCTTAGGAGGGGACTGGGGGGACCAAGACACCCAGTAC. It codes for CASSLGGDWGDQDTQY. In full, the CDR3 is CASSLGGDWGDQDTQYF.

Points on this clone: The genes and germline here are from mouse. The read is 1 residue too short to cover the CDR3 end, so that end is filled in from the germline J gene. The chain employs TRBV13-2 and TRBJ2-7, with D tentatively TRBD2 (6 bases). Germline CDR1 is NNHNN and CDR2 is SYGAGS (reference sequence). The CDR3 consists of 12 residues. V lost 1 base and J lost 6, with 8 bases in between. The covered CDR3 bases are TGTGCCAGCGGTGATCGGGGGGTTGAACAGTAC. Protein product: CASGDRGVEQY. The whole CDR3 region reads CASGDRGVEQYF.

The sample holds a few counts of this clone. The genes are named according to mouse. The sequenced fragment ends 1 residue before the CDR3 boundary, so the rest is inferred from the germline J gene. V and J are TRBV26 and TRBJ1-3, with D perhaps matching TRBD1 (5 bases). CDR3 length equals 13 residues. The ends were cut back, 4 bases at V and 1 base at J, with 5 bases in the middle. From germline, CDR1 is KGHPV and CDR2 FQNQEV (reference sequence). CDR3 DNA, as far as it was read: TGTGCCAGCAGTCGGGGGTCTGGAAATACGCTCTAT. Protein: CASSRGSGNTLY. In full, the CDR3 reads CASSRGSGNTLYF.

A remark on this clone: Germline and genes here are mouse. Coverage ceases 1 residue before the CDR3 finishes, and the germline J gene fills in the end. The genes are TRBV3 and TRBJ1-4; D uncertain. In germline, CDR1 is SNHLY, CDR2 FYNGKV (reference sequence). The CDR3 contains 13 residues. Deletions cut 0 bases from V and 7 bases from J, with 6 bases between. The CDR3: CASSLAGSERLFF. CDR3 DNA (partial): TGTGCCAGCAGCTTAGCGGGATCCGAAAGATTATTT.

With regard to this clone: The genes are named according to mouse. The read comes to an end 1 residue before the CDR3 does, leaving the germline J gene to fill in the end. This sequence joins TRBV16 and TRBJ2-7, with TRBD2 matching 11 bases. J lost 7 bases, V lost 5 bases, and 10 bases had no gene match. Germline assignment: CDR1 SGHSA and CDR2 FRNQAP. This CDR3 spans 15 amino acids. CDR3 DNA (partial): TGTGCAAGCAGCCCTCGACTGGGGGGGGCGGGGGAACAGTAC. Protein product: CASSPRLGGAGEQY. The full CDR3 sequence reads CASSPRLGGAGEQYF.

This clone is medium-sized by share. Here the gene names and germline are mouse. The CDR3 goes on 1 residue after the read ends, and that part is filled in from the germline J gene. The chain carries TRBV5 and TRBJ2-7; D not certain. Per the germline V gene, CDR1 is LGHNA and CDR2 is YNLKQL (reference sequence). V lost 0 bases and J lost 2, with 2 bases in between. The CDR3 is made up of 12 amino acids. CDR3 sequence: CASSQDPYEQYF. The DNA read from the CDR3 is TGTGCCAGCAGCCAAGACCCCTATGAACAGTAC.

For this clone: Gene names follow the mouse nomenclature. With the read ending 1 residue before the CDR3 end, the germline J gene is used to fill in that end. Additional DNA sequences in this sample encode the identical CDR3. This sequence joins TRBV26 and TRBJ1-1; D gene unclear. Germline assignment: CDR1 KGHPV and CDR2 FQNQEV (reference sequence). CDR3 length equals 13 residues. The germline V and J ends were trimmed by 3 bases and 0 bases, with 5 bases remaining between them. The CDR3 spells CASSLTANTEVFF. The CDR3 bases that were read are TGTGCCAGCAGTCTAACAGCAAACACAGAAGTCTTC.

This clone is medium-sized (0.01 to 0.1%) by share. The gene names here belong to mouse. The read comes to an end 1 residue before the CDR3 does, leaving the germline J gene to fill in the end. The rearrangement joins TRBV14 to TRBJ2-7; D is ambiguous. CDR1 and CDR2 from the germline V gene are SGHDT and FRDEAV. Trimming shortened V by 2 bases and J by 0 bases, and 3 bases separated the two germline ends. CDR3 length: 12 amino acids. The CDR3 DNA, read in part, is TGTGCCAGCAGTTTTTTCTCCTATGAACAGTAC. Translated: CASSFFSYEQY. Given in full, the CDR3 is CASSFFSYEQYF.

Comments on this clone: Gene names refer to mouse genes. The CDR3 is cut off 1 residue early in the read; its end comes from the germline J gene. This chain connects TRBV3 to TRBJ2-4, with D perhaps TRBD1 or TRBD2 (5 bases each). V was shortened by 1 base and J by 3 bases, with 5 bases between the two germline ends. The germline gives CDR1 SNHLY, CDR2 FYNGKV (reference sequence). The CDR3 runs 13 residues. The CDR3 region is CASSLGGQNTLYF. Incomplete CDR3 DNA: TGTGCCAGCAGCTTAGGGGGGCAAAACACCTTGTAC. Looking up the rest from reference TRBV3 and TRBJ2-4 gives the full variable domain: GPKVLQIPSHQIIDMGQMVTLNCDPVSNHLYFYWYKQILGQQMEFLVNFYNGKVMEKSKLFKDQFSVERPDGSYFTLKIQPTALEDSAVYFCASSLGGQNTLYFGAGTRLSVL.